This is a list of T cell receptor beta chains from one sample in a study of Ad26.COV2.S vaccination and SARS-CoV-2 variants. The repertoire was sequenced with immunoSEQ multiplex PCR; TCRdb's copy has only in-frame clones and lacks some. The table includes roughly 700,000 clones, roughly 90% detected once. The specimen comprised peripheral blood, sampled in a trial of Ad26.COV2.S vaccine versus placebo. These TCRs come from a person aged 18-60 years who received the Ad26.COV2.S COVID-19 vaccine or a placebo. CDR3s include the opening cysteine and the closing phenylalanine or tryptophan. Each record gives: V gene, J gene, clone size, D gene, CDR3 DNA, CDR3 protein. The D gene is left open where the match is weak. Not every row has a clone size; where given, it reads once, few, many or a size class.

>TRBV27|TRBJ1-6|-|TRBD1
TGTGCCAGCAGCCGCCGGGCCGGACAGGGTAATTCACCCCTCCACTTT
CASSRRAGQGNSPLHF
>TRBV11-2|TRBJ2-7|-|-
TGTGCCAGCAGCTTAGAGGTCGGCGCAAACTACGAGCAGTACTTC
CASSLEVGANYEQYF
>TRBV5-4|TRBJ2-5|-|TRBD1
TGTGCCAGCAGCCCATGGGACAGGGGACAAGAGACCCAGTACTTC
CASSPWDRGQETQYF
>TRBV30|TRBJ2-3|-|TRBD2
TGTGCCTGGAGTGAGACCGGGGGGGCCGCAGATACGCAGTATTTT
CAWSETGGAADTQYF
>TRBV5-4|TRBJ2-1|-|TRBD2
TGTGCCAGCAGTCATACTAGCGGGCCTTACAATGAGCAGTTCTTC
CASSHTSGPYNEQFF
>TRBV5-4|TRBJ2-3|-|-
TGTGCCAGCAGCTTGGGGGTTAAACCGGATACGCAGTATTTT
CASSLGVKPDTQYF
>TRBV11-2|TRBJ1-2|-|-
TGTGCCAGCAGCTTAGGAGTAAACTATGGCTACACCTTC
CASSLGVNYGYTF
>TRBV10-3|TRBJ2-7|-|-
TGTGCCATCAAAGGGGGTATCGGCGGTTACGAGCAGTACTTC
CAIKGGIGGYEQYF
>TRBV6-5|TRBJ2-7|-|-
TGTGCCAGCAAGGGTACAGGATACGCCTACGAGCAGTACTTC
CASKGTGYAYEQYF
>TRBV7-9|TRBJ2-4|-|-
TGTGCCATCGCGAGAGCGGGACATGGGGACATTCAGTACTTC
CAIARAGHGDIQYF
>TRBV7-8|TRBJ1-3|-|-
TGTGCCAGCAGCCGCGGCTCTGGAAACACCATATATTTT
CASSRGSGNTIYF
>TRBV9|TRBJ2-2|-|TRBD2
TGTGCCAGCAGCGTAGAAGCGGGGGCGGACACCGGGGAGCTGTTTTTT
CASSVEAGADTGELFF
>TRBV10-3|TRBJ1-2|-|TRBD1
TGTGCCATCAGCCGGGCCGACAGGGCTTTTGGGAATGGCTACACCTTC
CAISRADRAFGNGYTF
>TRBV6-2/TRBV6-3|TRBJ2-1|-|TRBD2
TGTGCCAGCAGTTACGTAGCGGGGGGTAACAATGAGCAGTTCTTC
CASSYVAGGNNEQFF
>TRBV18|TRBJ2-2|-|-
TGTGCCAGCTCACCGCAAGGCACCGGGGAGCTGTTTTTT
CASSPQGTGELFF
>TRBV19|TRBJ1-2|-|-
TGTGCCAGTAGTATATCACGGAACTATGGCTACACCTTC
CASSISRNYGYTF
>TRBV7-3|TRBJ2-3|-|-
TGTGCCAGCAGCCCCGAGGGGGGCACAGATACGCAGTATTTT
CASSPEGGTDTQYF
>TRBV6-5|TRBJ2-7|-|-
TGTGCCAGCAAGGGCACCACCTCCTACGAGCAGTACTTC
CASKGTTSYEQYF
>TRBV7-2|TRBJ1-5|-|-
TGTGCCAGCAGTTCAAAGTCAGGAGACAATCAGCCCCAGCATTTT
CASSSKSGDNQPQHF
>TRBV27|TRBJ1-4|once|TRBD1
TGTGCCAGCAGTGACAGGGGGCGAAATGAAAAACTGTTTTTT
CASSDRGRNEKLFF
>TRBV6-5|TRBJ1-2|-|-
TGTGCCAGCAGTTACTCGGGCACAACTAACTATGGCTACACCTTC
CASSYSGTTNYGYTF
>TRBV6-2/TRBV6-3|TRBJ1-2|-|TRBD1
TGTGCCAGCAGGTACCCACAGGGGAGTGGCTACACCTTC
CASRYPQGSGYTF
>TRBV30|TRBJ2-5|-|-
TGTGCCTGGAGTGTACTCCGTACGCGGCGGCCTCGAGAGACCCAGTACTTC
CAWSVLRTRRPRETQYF
>TRBV7-9|TRBJ1-6|-|-
TGTGCCAGCAGCTCTAGTGGTGGTTCACCCCTCCACTTT
CASSSSGGSPLHF
>TRBV19|TRBJ1-5|-|-
TGTGCCAGTAGTATAGTCCCGGGTACCAATCAGCCCCAGCATTTT
CASSIVPGTNQPQHF
>TRBV6-1|TRBJ1-5|few|-
TGTGCCAGCAGTGAATACCCGCCCGGGACCGGTATCAATCAGCCCCAGCATTTT
CASSEYPPGTGINQPQHF
>TRBV6-5|TRBJ2-7|few|-
TGTGCCAGCAGTTATAGTACTCTGATGACAGCCTACGAGCAGTACTTC
CASSYSTLMTAYEQYF
>TRBV19|TRBJ1-1|-|-
TGTGCTTCAGGGGTGGAAGCTTTCTTT
CASGVEAFF
>TRBV19|TRBJ1-1|-|-
TGTGCCAGTAGTACCCAGCGCTCCACTGAAGCTTTCTTT
CASSTQRSTEAFF
>TRBV7-9|TRBJ2-7|once|TRBD1
TGTGCCAGCAGCTTAAGTTCGGGACAGGTCTCCTACGAGCAGTACTTC
CASSLSSGQVSYEQYF
>TRBV21-1|TRBJ2-7|-|-
TGTGCCAAGGCTCCCCGGACCCGCTACGAGCAGTACTTC
CAKAPRTRYEQYF
>TRBV3-1/TRBV3-2|TRBJ1-3|-|-
TGTGCCAGCAGCCAAGGGGGTGCAAACACCATATATTTT
CASSQGGANTIYF
>TRBV5-6|TRBJ2-7|-|-
TGTGCCAGCAGCTTGGGGGTGGGGACTCCCACCTACGAGCAGTACTTC
CASSLGVGTPTYEQYF
>TRBV19|TRBJ1-1|-|TRBD1
TGTGCCAGTAGTATCGGGACAGCGGGGGACACTGAAGCTTTCTTT
CASSIGTAGDTEAFF